The entry that follows covers one T cell receptor beta chain sequence. V gave up 4 bases and J gave up 0 bases, with 9 bases separating them. The CDR3 is 14 residues long. Germline values: CDR1 KGHSH, CDR2 LQKENI. The data were taken from a study of OX40 agonist ivuxolimab in advanced cancers. Generated by immunoSEQ multiplex PCR, the TCRdb table keeps only in-frame clones and is missing some. The sample has 50,000 to 70,000 clones; roughly 80% are singletons. The material sequenced was CD4+ or CD8+ T cells sorted from blood, taken in a trial of the OX40 agonist ivuxolimab. This TCR came from an adult with an advanced solid tumor such as melanoma, head and neck, liver or kidney cancer. The chain uses TRBV18 and TRBJ1-2; D remains ambiguous. CDR3 bases: TGTGCCAGCTCACTCACAGCCGCTAACTATGGCTACACCTTC. This sequence encodes CASSLTAANYGYTF.